This note documents a single TCR beta chain sequence. The data originate from a study of blood T cell repertoires in COVID-19. CDR3 length: 15 residues. Trimming took off 5 bases at V and 4 bases at J, with 16 bases between the two ends. Germline V CDR1 and CDR2: SGHRS, YFSETQ. Sequenced by immunoSEQ multiplex PCR; TCRdb stores in-frame clones only, minus some. The table has about 170,000 clones, approximately 84% seen once; the top ten hold approximately 2.6%. This sequence originates from a human donor with acute or convalescent COVID-19. The donor label of this sample is uncertain. V and J are TRBV5-1 and TRBJ2-1, with a possible D match to TRBD1 (6 bases). The sequenced sample was peripheral blood. The CDR3 loop is CASSPPVQGYNEQFF. DNA for the CDR3: TGCGCCAGCAGTCCCCCTGTCCAGGGGTACAATGAGCAGTTCTTC.